The present T cell receptor beta chain was sequenced within a study of control samples from healthy donors and cancer patients. Here immunoSEQ multiplex PCR was the method, and the copy in TCRdb shows in-frame clones only, minus some. This sample yields some 150,000 clones, of which approximately 94% are seen a single time; approximately 6% belongs to the top ten. This CDR3 is built from 18 residues. Germline V gene sequence: CDR1 LGHNA, CDR2 YSLEER. The V gene end was trimmed by 0 bases and the J gene end by 8 bases; junction bases not matched to a gene: 13. The sequencing sample was made of blood. The origin of this receptor is a man aged 35 to 55 in good health. J is TRBJ2-1 and V is TRBV4-3; 10 bases are shared with TRBD2. The CDR3 region has the DNA TGCGCCAGCAGCCAAGATCTGCCCGATAGCGGGGGGTTCGATGAGCAGTTCTTC. Its protein product is CASSQDLPDSGGFDEQFF.